This T cell receptor beta chain stems from a study of blood T cell repertoires in COVID-19 (dated by TCRdb to 2019 to 2021). Describing the broader study: Samples from collaborators originated in the United States, Italy and Spain and spanned both the acute and convalescent phases of COVID-19. Samples were obtained from the ongoing ImmuneRACE study (first 160 participants) and from over 1,000 subjects provided by 6 global collaborators. A freely available public database, intended as a resource for researchers studying the immune response to SARS-CoV-2, is where the repertoires were released. HLA class I and class II types, where available, came from metadata supplied by the sample provider rather than from assay-based typing. The material from the prospective study consisted of cDNA or gDNA derived from T cells, B-cell-depleted T cells, or PBMCs. Nearly every sample came with metadata listing a de-identified subject ID, COVID-19 status, age in years and sex. Subjects who had been exposed to COVID-19, were actively infected with it, or had recovered from it provided the deeply sampled blood TCRbeta repertoires that made up the dataset. The paper's findings and limits, for the study overall: The amount of clinical and demographic metadata varied by source and participant and was provided uncurated.

The CDR3 runs 16 amino acids, cysteine and phenylalanine included. Solely the CDR3 DNA is kept, with 48 bases framed from the first base. Based on the germline V gene, the CDR1 and CDR2 sequences are MDHEN and SYDVKM. The V end gives up 6 bases and the J end 5 bases, leaving 12 bases in the junction not matched to a gene. Participants in the prospective study were enrolled through a virtual design, were aged roughly 18 to 100 years, and lived in under 25 United States geographic areas. In the prospective study, participants were assigned to cohorts based on the clinical history participants reported in a screening survey and a study questionnaire. Recovered participants in ImmuneRACE Cohort 3 were defined by two consecutive negative NP/OP PCR tests, clearance by a healthcare professional, or resolution of symptoms. Each participant in the prospective study had whole blood, serum and a nasopharyngeal or oropharyngeal swab collected by mobile phlebotomists. Over an approximately 2-month period, participants in the prospective study had the option of providing additional blood draws and questionnaires. Blood samples from the prospective study were shipped frozen or at room temperature prior to DNA extraction.

The immunoSEQ Assay, a bias-controlled multiplex PCR, was used to amplify TCRbeta CDR3 regions from genomic DNA. As for the original processing: The number of nucleated cells in each sample was estimated by amplification of reference gene primers within the assay. To quantify the absolute abundance of each unique TCRbeta CDR3 rearrangement, sequence reads were collapsed and filtered. For each sample, productive Simpson clonality was calculated by taking the square root of Simpson's diversity index across productive rearrangements. In its TCRdb copy, this immuneACCESS table keeps in-frame sequences only and misses some clones. Where compared with another copy, unresolved V genes explain less than half of these, and the others have no known cause. The DNA gave D and trimming, while V, J and clone size come from that table. This sample is represented by a few hundred thousand clones; roughly 90% of them were singletons. Clones ranked in the top ten supply just under 9% of the sample.

Notes on this clone: Its antigen is unknown. No much larger clonotype is one base removed from it; base qualities were not supplied.

The clonotype comes from a woman between 18 and 29 years old who had recovered from COVID-19. The chain joins TRBV28 to TRBJ2-2; TRBD1 fits 7 bases in the junction. Sample: PBMCs or T cells enriched from blood (not recorded which). The DNA reads as follows: TGTGCCAGCAGCCAGGGGCCAGGGGGTGGGACCGGGGAGCTGTTTTTT. Translated, this is CASSQGPGGGTGELFF.